This T cell receptor (beta chain) was identified during a study of blood T cell repertoires in COVID-19. Study-wide context: Donors in the United States, Italy and Spain gave samples during acute or convalescent COVID-19. In each case, the material was cDNA or gDNA derived from T cells, B-cell-depleted T cells, or PBMCs.

This clone has just one count. Authors' processing steps: From reference gene primer amplification, estimates of nucleated cell counts were derived. Here immunoSEQ multiplex PCR was the method, and the copy in TCRdb shows in-frame clones only, minus some. D and trimming were read from the DNA, whereas the V and J calls and clone size are those reported in that table. The sample has some 25,000 clones, roughly 92% seen once; the top ten hold roughly 2%. The CDR3 consists of 14 residues. Trimming left V 5 bases short and J 2 bases short, with 13 bases between. CDR1 and CDR2 from the germline V gene are SGHNT and YENEEA.

The V gene is TRBV11-3, the J gene TRBJ2-7, with D tentatively TRBD1 (6 bases). This receptor was obtained from a human donor in a cohort sampled during active COVID-19. Sequencing was carried out using peripheral blood. For the CDR3, the DNA is TGTGCCAGCAGCGCCGGGACACCTACCTACGAGCAGTACTTC. Translation: CASSAGTPTYEQYF.